This T cell receptor beta chain derives from a study of blood T cell repertoires in COVID-19. Original analysis: Amplified reference gene primers provided the basis for estimating nucleated cell counts. Sequencing used immunoSEQ multiplex PCR; TCRdb keeps in-frame clones, though not all of them. For V, J and clone size, that table is used; D and trimming come from the DNA. The table lists roughly 160,000 clones, roughly 87% of them singletons. V lost 2 bases, J lost 0 bases, and 9 bases lay in between. Germline CDR1 is KGHSH and CDR2 is LQKENI. The CDR3 sequence is 15 residues long. All recovered Cohort 3 donors got two negative PCRs, got clearance, or saw symptom resolution.

The sequencing input was PBMCs or T cells enriched from blood (not recorded which). This clonotype was sampled from a man aged 45 to 65 who had recovered from COVID-19. The rearrangement uses TRBV18 and TRBJ2-3, with D perhaps TRBD2 (5 bases). The CDR3 protein is CASSPSGVSTDTQYF. CDR3 sequence (DNA): TGTGCCAGCTCACCAAGCGGAGTGAGCACAGATACGCAGTATTTT.